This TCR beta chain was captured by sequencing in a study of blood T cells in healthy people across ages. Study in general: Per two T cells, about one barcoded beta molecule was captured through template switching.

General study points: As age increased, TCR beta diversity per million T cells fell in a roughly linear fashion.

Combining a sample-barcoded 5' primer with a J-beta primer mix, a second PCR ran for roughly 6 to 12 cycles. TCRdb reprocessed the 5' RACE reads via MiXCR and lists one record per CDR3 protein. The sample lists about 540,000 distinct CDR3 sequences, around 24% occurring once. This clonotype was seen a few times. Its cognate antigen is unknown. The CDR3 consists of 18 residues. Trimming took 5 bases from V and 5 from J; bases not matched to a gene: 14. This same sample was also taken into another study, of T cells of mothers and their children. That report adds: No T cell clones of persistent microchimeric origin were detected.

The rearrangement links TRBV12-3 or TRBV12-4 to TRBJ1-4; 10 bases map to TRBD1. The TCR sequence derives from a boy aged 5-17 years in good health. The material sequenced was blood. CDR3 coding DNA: TGTGCCAGCAGTCCGGAAATCGACAGGGGGCACTTGAATGAAAAACTGTTTTTT. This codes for CASSPEIDRGHLNEKLFF.